This T cell receptor (beta chain) derives from a study of CD8 T cells in Susac syndrome (dated by TCRdb to between 2019 and 2020). Looking at the study overall: Among the sequenced Susac syndrome patients, 5 or 6 had clinically active disease and 8 or 9 were in clinical remission. At blood withdrawal, Susac syndrome patients were either therapy-naive, taking corticosteroids (in some cases with IVIg as well), or taking IVIg alone. Repertoire sequencing was used to test whether CD8+ T cell activation and differentiation in Susac syndrome was antigen driven.

Peripheral blood CD8+ and CD4+ T cells from healthy donors, Susac syndrome patients and multiple sclerosis patients were profiled using high-throughput TCR beta sequencing. The Susac syndrome patients fulfilled recently defined diagnostic criteria for either definite or probable disease. Bulk CD8+ and CD4+ T cells were purified by magnetic negative isolation, while CD8+ TEMRA cells were enriched using FACS. Blood was collected in EDTA tubes and processed within 24 hours, with PBMCs isolated through density gradient centrifugation. PBMCs intended for TCR sequencing were frozen in liquid nitrogen and were later thawed in a 37 degrees C water bath. The sorted or isolated CD4+, CD8+ and CD8+ TEMRA cells had a purity of 90% or higher. The CDR3 starts with the cysteine, ends with the phenylalanine, and has 13 residues. CDR3 DNA only is kept here, 39 bases in frame from base 1. V and J are truncated by 8 bases and 0 bases respectively, leaving an intervening sequence of 8 bases.

Study-wide conclusions, independent of this receptor: The TCR sequencing and HLA analysis was acknowledged to have included a relatively small number of individuals. No clonal expansion was detected in the CD4+ T cell repertoire of Susac syndrome patients.

RNA was extracted with the RNeasy kit and roughly 0.5 to 1 ug was reverse transcribed using random hexamers. The immunoSEQ multiplex PCR assay, covering 54 Vbeta and 13 Jbeta segments, was used to amplify TCR beta CDR3 regions. PCR amplification bias was corrected using a synthetic template baseline for primer optimization and computational correction. In the original analysis: Reads were annotated to V, D and J genes per IMGT and analyzed with immunoSEQ Analyzer, keeping only productive sequences. Clonality was calculated as one minus the Shannon entropy normalized by log2 of the number of productive unique sequences. Public and private clones were assessed among the 100 most prevalent clones of each patient and control. Clones were defined as Susac-specific when absent from the healthy and MS cohorts, from roughly 1,100 published viral clones and from other ImmuneACCESS disease sequences. TCRdb ran its own pipeline on the public reads, namely fastp trimming at Q25 and MiXCR clone calling, and kept in-frame beta chains. Entries are consolidated by CDR3 protein sequence, retaining the most common genes and DNA. The authors' filters were not applied to this entry. The sample table shows roughly 150,000 distinct CDR3 sequences, and nearly 97% are seen once. Approximately 0.08% of the sample is in the top ten clones.

Of note for this clonotype: There is no known antigen for this receptor. Per-base qualities were not stored, and no clone one base away is much larger.

Sequencing was carried out using CD4+ T cells from PBMCs. The receptor comes from a human donor with Susac syndrome. The sequence links TRBV12-3 or TRBV12-4 to TRBJ1-5; tentative D gene TRBD1, with 6 bases matching. The sequenced DNA: TGTGCCAGCCGGGACACTAGCAATCAGCCCCAGCATTTT. The translation is CASRDTSNQPQHF.